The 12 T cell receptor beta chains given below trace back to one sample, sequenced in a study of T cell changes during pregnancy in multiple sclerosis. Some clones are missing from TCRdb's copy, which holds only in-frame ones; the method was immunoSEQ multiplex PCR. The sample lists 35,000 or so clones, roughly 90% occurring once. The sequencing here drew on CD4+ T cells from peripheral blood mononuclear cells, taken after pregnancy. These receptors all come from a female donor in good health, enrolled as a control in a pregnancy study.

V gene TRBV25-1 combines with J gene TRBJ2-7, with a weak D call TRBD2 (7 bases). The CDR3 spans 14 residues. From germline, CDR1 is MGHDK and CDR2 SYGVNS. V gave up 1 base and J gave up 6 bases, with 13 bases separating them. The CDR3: CASSELGGAREQYF. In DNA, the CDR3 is TGTGCCAGCAGTGAATTGGGGGGGGCCCGCGAGCAGTACTTC.

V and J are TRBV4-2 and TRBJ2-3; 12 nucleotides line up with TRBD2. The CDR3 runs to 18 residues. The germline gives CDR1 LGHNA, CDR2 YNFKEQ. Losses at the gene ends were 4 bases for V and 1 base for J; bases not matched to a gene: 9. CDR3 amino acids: CASSRATSGGRGTDTQYF. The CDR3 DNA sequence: TGTGCCAGCAGCCGCGCGACTAGCGGGGGACGAGGCACAGATACGCAGTATTTT.

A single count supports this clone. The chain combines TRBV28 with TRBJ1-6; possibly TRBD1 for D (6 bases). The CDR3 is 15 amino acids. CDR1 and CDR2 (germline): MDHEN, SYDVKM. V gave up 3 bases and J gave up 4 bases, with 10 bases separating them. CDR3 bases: TGTGCCAGCAGTTTGACAGGAGAATATAATTCACCCCTCCACTTT. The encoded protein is CASSLTGEYNSPLHF.

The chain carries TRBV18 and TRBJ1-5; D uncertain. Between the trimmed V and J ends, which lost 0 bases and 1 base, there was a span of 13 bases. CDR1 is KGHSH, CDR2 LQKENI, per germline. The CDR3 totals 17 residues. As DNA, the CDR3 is TGTGCCAGCTCACCACCCGGCGGGCCTTTAAGCAATCAGCCCCAGCATTTT. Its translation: CASSPPGGPLSNQPQHF.

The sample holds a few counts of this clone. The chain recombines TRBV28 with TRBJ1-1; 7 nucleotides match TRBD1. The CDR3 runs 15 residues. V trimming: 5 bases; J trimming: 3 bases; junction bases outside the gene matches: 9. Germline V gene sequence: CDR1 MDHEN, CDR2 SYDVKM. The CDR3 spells CASSPTTGLYTEAFF. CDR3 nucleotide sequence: TGTGCCAGCAGTCCTACGACAGGGCTGTACACTGAAGCTTTCTTT. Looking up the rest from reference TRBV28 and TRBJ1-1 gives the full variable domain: DVKVTQSSRYLVKRTGEKVFLECVQDMDHENMFWYRQDPGLGLRLIYFSYDVKMKEKGDIPEGYSVSREKKERFSLILESASTNQTSMYLCASSPTTGLYTEAFFGQGTRLTVV.

CDR3 DNA sequence: TGTGCCAGCAGCCAGGGACAGGCCTACGAGCAGTACTTC. Its protein product is CASSQGQAYEQYF. The rearrangement uses TRBV4-2 and TRBJ2-7; TRBD1 agrees at 8 bases. Germline assignment: CDR1 LGHNA and CDR2 YNFKEQ. V was pared by 3 bases and J by 2 bases, with 0 bases of the junction left unmatched. This CDR3 is built from 13 residues.

The CDR3 DNA sequence: TGTGCCAGCTCACCAAAGGGACAGGGGTCCGAGCAGTACTTC. Its protein product is CASSPKGQGSEQYF. The gene calls are TRBV18 and TRBJ2-7; 10 bases are shared with TRBD1. This CDR3 spans 14 amino acids. The ends lost 2 bases at V and 6 bases at J; junction bases unmatched: 4. Per the germline V gene, CDR1 is KGHSH and CDR2 is LQKENI.

The CDR3 DNA sequence: TGCGCCAGCAGCCAAGTAGGACGGCAGGGTGAAGCTTTCTTT. Residues: CASSQVGRQGEAFF. The gene calls are TRBV4-1 and TRBJ1-1, with D maybe TRBD1 (5 bases). The V end lost 1 base, the J end lost 7 bases, and 13 bases lay between the germline ends. This CDR3 has 14 amino acids. Germline lookup yields CDR1 MGHRA and CDR2 YSYEKL.

DNA for the CDR3: TGTGCCAGCAGAGTAGGGAGTCGGGGTTCACCCCTCCACTTT. Translation: CASRVGSRGSPLHF. This sequence joins TRBV28 and TRBJ1-6; D not certain. The CDR3 is 14 amino acids. V was pared by 6 bases and J by 9 bases, with 15 bases between. CDR1 MDHEN and CDR2 SYDVKM come from the germline V gene.

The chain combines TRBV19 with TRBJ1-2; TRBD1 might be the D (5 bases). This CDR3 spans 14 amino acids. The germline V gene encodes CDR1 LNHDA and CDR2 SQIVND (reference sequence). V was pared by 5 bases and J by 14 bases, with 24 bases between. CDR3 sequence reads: CASSQPLGDPQDTF. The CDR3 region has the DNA TGTGCCAGTAGTCAGCCCCTAGGGGATCCACAAGATACCTTC.

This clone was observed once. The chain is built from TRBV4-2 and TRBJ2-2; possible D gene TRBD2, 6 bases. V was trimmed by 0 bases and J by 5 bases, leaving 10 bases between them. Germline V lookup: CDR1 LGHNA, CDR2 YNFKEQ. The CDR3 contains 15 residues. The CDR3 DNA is TGTGCCAGCAGCCAAGACGCAGGGAGGACCGGGGAGCTGTTTTTT. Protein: CASSQDAGRTGELFF.

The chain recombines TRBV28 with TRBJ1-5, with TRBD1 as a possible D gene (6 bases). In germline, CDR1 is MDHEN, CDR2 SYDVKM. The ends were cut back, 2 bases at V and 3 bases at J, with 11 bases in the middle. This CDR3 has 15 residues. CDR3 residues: CASSLGQRFNQPQHF. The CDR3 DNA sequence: TGTGCCAGCAGTTTAGGACAGCGCTTCAATCAGCCCCAGCATTTT.